The entry that follows covers one T cell receptor (beta chain) sequence. Its antigen is currently unknown. These data come from a study of CD8 T cells in Susac syndrome. Study summary: Active disease was present in six of the sequenced Susac syndrome patients, whereas roughly 8 of them were in remission.

The CDR3 is 12 residues long. V lost 3 bases, J lost 7 bases, and 9 bases lay in between. Whole-study findings and limits: As the study acknowledged, the number of individuals in its TCR sequencing and HLA analysis was relatively small. The CD4+ T cell repertoires in Susac syndrome were not clonally expanded.

Random hexamers served to reverse transcribe about 0.45 to 1 ug RNA. It was immunoSEQ multiplex PCR that amplified TCR beta CDR3 across 54 Vbeta and 13 Jbeta. TCRdb itself ran the immunoSEQ multiplex PCR reads through MiXCR, one entry per CDR3 protein. The repertoire consists of 240,000 or so distinct CDR3 sequences, with about 96% occurring once and the leading ten covering about 0.094%. This chain joins TRBV12-3 or TRBV12-4 and TRBJ1-1; weak D call: TRBD1 (5 bases). This receptor was taken from a human donor with Susac syndrome. The sample was CD4+ T cells from PBMCs. The CDR3, as DNA: TGTGCCAGCAGTTTTCACGGGGGTGAAGCTTTCTTT. This gives the protein CASSFHGGEAFF.